Listed below are T cell receptor beta chains from one sample, sequenced in a study of a mutant IDH1 vaccine in newly diagnosed glioma. Libraries were prepared by immunoSEQ multiplex PCR; TCRdb keeps only in-frame clonotypes and omits some of them. The data show tens of thousands of clones, over 70% seen once. No antigen has been assigned to these receptors. The sequenced sample was PBMCs, obtained from a glioma patient whose treatment included an IDH1 peptide vaccine. These receptors came from a man in his fifties or sixties with glioma. CDR3s include the opening cysteine and the closing phenylalanine or tryptophan. The D gene is left open where the match is weak. Clone size is shown for a subset of rows, as once, few, many or a class of expanded clone.

clone size: NA
V gene: TRBV10-3
J gene: TRBJ2-1
D gene: NA
CDR3 protein: CAIGGVSYNEQFF
CDR3 DNA: TGTGCCATCGGTGGGGTCTCCTACAATGAGCAGTTCTTC

clone size: NA
V gene: TRBV5-8
J gene: TRBJ2-2
D gene: NA
CDR3 protein: CASSDPETGELFF
CDR3 DNA: TGTGCCAGCAGCGACCCCGAGACCGGGGAGCTGTTTTTT

clone size: NA
V gene: TRBV6-6
J gene: TRBJ1-3
D gene: NA
CDR3 protein: CASCRANSGNTIYF
CDR3 DNA: TGTGCCAGCTGCAGGGCCAACTCTGGAAACACCATATATTTT

clone size: NA
V gene: TRBV5-1
J gene: TRBJ2-5
D gene: TRBD1
CDR3 protein: CASSRGQGLGQETQYF
CDR3 DNA: TGCGCCAGCAGCAGAGGACAGGGACTTGGACAAGAGACCCAGTACTTC

clone size: NA
V gene: TRBV5-5
J gene: TRBJ2-7
D gene: TRBD1
CDR3 protein: CASSSDRGRYEQYF
CDR3 DNA: TGTGCCAGCAGCTCGGACAGGGGGCGTTACGAGCAGTACTTC

clone size: few
V gene: TRBV6-1
J gene: TRBJ1-1
D gene: NA
CDR3 protein: CASSSPGFGTEAFF
CDR3 DNA: TGTGCCAGCTCATCGCCAGGGTTCGGGACTGAAGCTTTCTTT

clone size: NA
V gene: TRBV10-3
J gene: TRBJ2-2
D gene: NA
CDR3 protein: CATKSGSNTGELFF
CDR3 DNA: TGTGCCACCAAATCCGGATCGAACACCGGGGAGCTGTTTTTT

clone size: NA
V gene: TRBV5-8
J gene: TRBJ1-3
D gene: NA
CDR3 protein: CASNLQGTGNTIYF
CDR3 DNA: TGTGCCAGCAACCTACAGGGAACCGGAAACACCATATATTTT

clone size: NA
V gene: TRBV5-1
J gene: TRBJ2-7
D gene: NA
CDR3 protein: CASSLGSSASPYEQYF
CDR3 DNA: TGCGCCAGCAGCCTAGGCTCCTCGGCGAGCCCCTACGAGCAGTACTTC

clone size: NA
V gene: TRBV6-5
J gene: TRBJ1-2
D gene: NA
CDR3 protein: CASSPKGLGGYTF
CDR3 DNA: TGTGCCAGCAGTCCGAAGGGTCTGGGTGGCTACACCTTC

clone size: once
V gene: TRBV13
J gene: TRBJ2-5
D gene: NA
CDR3 protein: CASSFRSRGWETQYF
CDR3 DNA: TGTGCCAGCAGCTTTAGATCCCGGGGGTGGGAGACCCAGTACTTC

clone size: NA
V gene: TRBV11-2
J gene: TRBJ1-3
D gene: NA
CDR3 protein: CASSDLLDARSSGNTIYF
CDR3 DNA: TGTGCCAGCAGCGACCTCCTGGACGCCCGGAGCTCTGGAAACACCATATATTTT

clone size: few
V gene: TRBV6-6
J gene: TRBJ1-5
D gene: TRBD1
CDR3 protein: CASSRQGLLPQHF
CDR3 DNA: TGTGCCAGCAGCAGACAGGGGCTATTGCCCCAGCATTTT

clone size: NA
V gene: TRBV7-9
J gene: TRBJ2-6
D gene: NA
CDR3 protein: CASSSPPGASSGANVLTF
CDR3 DNA: TGTGCCAGCAGCTCCCCCCCGGGGGCTTCGTCTGGGGCCAACGTCCTGACTTTC

clone size: NA
V gene: TRBV7-2
J gene: TRBJ2-7
D gene: NA
CDR3 protein: CASSRTGFISYEQYF
CDR3 DNA: TGTGCCAGCAGCCGCACAGGGTTCATCTCCTACGAGCAGTACTTC

clone size: once
V gene: TRBV6-1
J gene: TRBJ1-1
D gene: NA
CDR3 protein: CASSEEAEASEAFF
CDR3 DNA: TGTGCCAGCAGTGAAGAGGCAGAGGCGAGTGAAGCTTTCTTT

clone size: NA
V gene: TRBV30
J gene: TRBJ2-7
D gene: NA
CDR3 protein: CAWSVSGHEQYF
CDR3 DNA: TGTGCCTGGAGTGTTTCTGGACACGAGCAGTACTTC

clone size: few
V gene: TRBV4-1
J gene: TRBJ2-6
D gene: NA
CDR3 protein: CASSQRQHLSSGANVLTF
CDR3 DNA: TGCGCCAGCAGCCAGAGACAGCACCTTTCCTCTGGGGCCAACGTCCTGACTTTC

clone size: NA
V gene: TRBV6-1
J gene: TRBJ2-7
D gene: NA
CDR3 protein: CASSEGGGGLYEQYF
CDR3 DNA: TGTGCCAGCAGTGAAGGCGGCGGAGGCCTCTACGAGCAGTACTTC

clone size: few
V gene: TRBV7-9
J gene: TRBJ1-1
D gene: NA
CDR3 protein: CASSLAAANTEAFF
CDR3 DNA: TGTGCCAGCAGCTTAGCAGCAGCGAACACTGAAGCTTTCTTT

clone size: NA
V gene: TRBV7-2
J gene: TRBJ2-2
D gene: NA
CDR3 protein: CASSLAGFGNTGELFF
CDR3 DNA: TGTGCCAGCAGCTTAGCGGGTTTTGGAAACACCGGGGAGCTGTTTTTT

clone size: NA
V gene: TRBV19
J gene: TRBJ2-7
D gene: NA
CDR3 protein: CASIGEDYEQYF
CDR3 DNA: TGTGCCAGTATAGGGGAAGACTACGAGCAGTACTTC

clone size: NA
V gene: TRBV6-8
J gene: TRBJ2-3
D gene: NA
CDR3 protein: CASSYSTFRESTDTQYF
CDR3 DNA: TGTGCCAGCAGTTACTCAACTTTCAGGGAGAGCACAGATACGCAGTATTTT

clone size: NA
V gene: TRBV20-1
J gene: TRBJ2-1
D gene: NA
CDR3 protein: CSASSYNEQFF
CDR3 DNA: TGCAGTGCTTCTAGCTACAATGAGCAGTTCTTC

clone size: NA
V gene: TRBV7-9
J gene: TRBJ1-1
D gene: TRBD1
CDR3 protein: CASSSGTENTEAFF
CDR3 DNA: TGTGCCAGCAGCTCCGGGACAGAGAACACTGAAGCTTTCTTT

clone size: NA
V gene: TRBV19
J gene: TRBJ1-1
D gene: TRBD1
CDR3 protein: CASSLQGGNTEAFF
CDR3 DNA: TGTGCCAGTAGTCTTCAGGGGGGAAACACTGAAGCTTTCTTT

clone size: once
V gene: TRBV6-4
J gene: TRBJ2-1
D gene: NA
CDR3 protein: CASSDDDGAGRRFF
CDR3 DNA: TGTGCCAGCAGTGACGACGATGGGGCTGGGAGGCGGTTCTTC

clone size: NA
V gene: TRBV11-1
J gene: TRBJ2-5
D gene: NA
CDR3 protein: CASSLQGTETQYF
CDR3 DNA: TGTGCCAGCAGCTTACAAGGAACAGAGACCCAGTACTTC

clone size: once
V gene: TRBV19
J gene: TRBJ1-1
D gene: NA
CDR3 protein: CASSIAGHTEAFF
CDR3 DNA: TGTGCCAGTAGTATAGCCGGGCACACTGAAGCTTTCTTT

clone size: NA
V gene: TRBV5-8
J gene: TRBJ1-2
D gene: TRBD1
CDR3 protein: CASSFGTGETF
CDR3 DNA: TGTGCCAGCAGCTTCGGGACAGGGGAAACCTTC

clone size: NA
V gene: TRBV10-2
J gene: TRBJ2-4
D gene: NA
CDR3 protein: CASSERLGGVAKNIQYF
CDR3 DNA: TGCGCCAGCAGTGAGCGTTTAGGCGGTGTAGCCAAAAACATTCAGTACTTC

clone size: NA
V gene: TRBV5-5
J gene: TRBJ1-2
D gene: NA
CDR3 protein: CASSFSGDGYTF
CDR3 DNA: TGTGCCAGCAGCTTCTCCGGGGACGGCTACACCTTC

clone size: once
V gene: TRBV10-3
J gene: TRBJ1-2
D gene: TRBD1
CDR3 protein: CAISESQGADYGYTF
CDR3 DNA: TGTGCCATCAGTGAGTCGCAGGGGGCGGACTATGGCTACACCTTC

clone size: NA
V gene: TRBV6-5
J gene: TRBJ2-7
D gene: NA
CDR3 protein: CASSYPGAYEQYF
CDR3 DNA: TGTGCCAGCAGTTACCCAGGGGCCTACGAGCAGTACTTC

clone size: NA
V gene: TRBV27
J gene: TRBJ1-2
D gene: TRBD1
CDR3 protein: CASSLWDRGYGYTF
CDR3 DNA: TGTGCCAGCAGTTTATGGGACAGGGGCTATGGCTACACCTTC

clone size: once
V gene: TRBV7-2
J gene: TRBJ2-2
D gene: TRBD1
CDR3 protein: CASSLRTGGGGELFF
CDR3 DNA: TGTGCCAGCAGTCTCCGGACAGGGGGAGGCGGGGAGCTGTTTTTT

clone size: NA
V gene: TRBV29-1
J gene: TRBJ2-7
D gene: NA
CDR3 protein: CSVHNQGLDEQYF
CDR3 DNA: TGCAGCGTTCACAATCAGGGTCTGGACGAGCAGTACTTC

clone size: NA
V gene: TRBV29-1
J gene: TRBJ2-5
D gene: NA
CDR3 protein: CGGLRETQYF
CDR3 DNA: TGTGGGGGGTTGAGAGAGACCCAGTACTTC

clone size: NA
V gene: TRBV6-1
J gene: TRBJ1-3
D gene: NA
CDR3 protein: CASRASGNTIYF
CDR3 DNA: TGTGCCAGCAGGGCGTCTGGAAACACCATATATTTT

clone size: NA
V gene: TRBV30
J gene: TRBJ2-4
D gene: NA
CDR3 protein: CAWSVPFSAPKNIQYF
CDR3 DNA: TGTGCCTGGAGTGTACCCTTTTCAGCCCCCAAAAACATTCAGTACTTC

clone size: few
V gene: TRBV7-2
J gene: TRBJ1-2
D gene: TRBD1
CDR3 protein: CASSFGTGEGYGYTF
CDR3 DNA: TGTGCCAGCAGCTTCGGGACAGGGGAGGGCTATGGCTACACCTTC

clone size: NA
V gene: TRBV6-1
J gene: TRBJ1-5
D gene: NA
CDR3 protein: CASSGTGNQPQHF
CDR3 DNA: TGTGCCAGCAGTGGGACGGGCAATCAGCCCCAGCATTTT

clone size: NA
V gene: TRBV7-6
J gene: TRBJ2-1
D gene: TRBD2
CDR3 protein: CASSPRAGINEQFF
CDR3 DNA: TGTGCCAGCAGCCCCCGAGCGGGGATAAATGAGCAGTTCTTC

clone size: NA
V gene: TRBV10-1
J gene: TRBJ1-5
D gene: NA
CDR3 protein: CASRPGGRTDSSYSNQPQHF
CDR3 DNA: TGCGCCAGCAGGCCGGGGGGACGGACAGATTCAAGCTATAGCAATCAGCCCCAGCATTTT

clone size: NA
V gene: TRBV5-4
J gene: TRBJ2-2
D gene: NA
CDR3 protein: CASSLALDGGTGELFF
CDR3 DNA: TGTGCCAGCAGCTTGGCGCTCGACGGCGGCACCGGGGAGCTGTTTTTT

clone size: few
V gene: TRBV19
J gene: TRBJ1-2
D gene: NA
CDR3 protein: CASSPQGFYGYTF
CDR3 DNA: TGTGCCAGTAGCCCACAGGGTTTCTATGGCTACACCTTC